This TCR beta chain derives from a study of cytomegalovirus exposure and HLA in healthy donors. The CDR3 extends over 15 amino acids. The J segment lost 4 bases and the V segment lost 5 bases, leaving 10 bases of the junction unmatched. Germline assignment: CDR1 SEHNR and CDR2 FQNEAQ (reference sequence). This clone showed up just once. The donors formed part of the roughly 110-subject validation cohort, distinct from the approximately 670-subject first cohort. Here immunoSEQ multiplex PCR was the method, and the copy in TCRdb shows in-frame clones only, minus some. The data hold 160,000 or so clones, with more than 70% observed a single time.

The chain employs TRBV7-9 and TRBJ2-7; TRBD2 matches at 8 bases. This sequence originates from a man aged 25-45 years in good health and CMV-seropositive. The sample taken for sequencing was PBMCs. CDR3 region: CASSPLASGLYEQYF. In nucleotides, the CDR3 is TGTGCCAGCAGCCCCCTAGCTAGCGGGCTATACGAGCAGTACTTC.